Given below is one T cell receptor (beta chain) in context. The data are from a study of beta chain features in type 1 diabetes. CDR1 is SGHTA, CDR2 FQGNSA, per germline. J gave up 3 bases and V 4 bases, and 0 bases lay outside the gene matches. The CDR3 sequence is 14 residues long. Expressed TCRB transcripts got sequenced, as all isolated RNA was reverse transcribed. Sequencing used immunoSEQ multiplex PCR; TCRdb keeps in-frame clones, though not all of them. The sample contains around 500,000 clones, about an eighth of which appear only once. This TCR was sampled from a young woman in good health. The chain links TRBV7-2 to TRBJ2-7, with TRBD2 matching 13 bases. Source material: naive CD4+ T cells from blood. CDR3 residues: CASSWTSGGYEQYV. The CDR3 region has the DNA TGTGCCAGCAGCTGGACTAGCGGGGGCTACGAGCAGTACGTC.